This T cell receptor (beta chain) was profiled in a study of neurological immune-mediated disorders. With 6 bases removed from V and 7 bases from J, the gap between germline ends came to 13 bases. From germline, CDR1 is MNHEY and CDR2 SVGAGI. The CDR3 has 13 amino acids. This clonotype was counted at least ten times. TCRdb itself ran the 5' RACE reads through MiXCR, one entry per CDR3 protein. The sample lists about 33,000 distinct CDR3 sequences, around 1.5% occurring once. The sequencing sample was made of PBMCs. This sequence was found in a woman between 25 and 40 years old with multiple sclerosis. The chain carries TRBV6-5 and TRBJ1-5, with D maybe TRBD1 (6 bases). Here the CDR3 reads CASSLGQQQPQHF. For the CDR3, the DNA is TGTGCCAGCAGCCTAGGACAGCAACAGCCCCAGCATTTT.